The 23 T cell receptor beta chains below come from one sample, sequenced in a study of blood T cells in healthy people across ages (dated by TCRdb to between 2015 and 2016). The method behind the library was 5' RACE. The sample was run on an Illumina HiSeq 2500. A second PCR of roughly 7 to 12 cycles was run with a J-beta primer mix and a sample-barcoded 5' primer. The public reads were quality trimmed at Q25 with fastp and then assembled into clones with MiXCR by TCRdb, keeping productive beta chains. Here each entry gathers all rows of one CDR3 protein and keeps the most common genes and DNA. The sample includes about 970,000 distinct CDR3 sequences, with 45% to 60% observed a single time. 20% to 25% of the sample goes to the ten largest clones. Sequenced sample: blood. The receptor set was obtained from a woman aged 60-75 years in good health.

Regarding this clonotype: One end of the junction fails to match germline, which may point to a read error. V usage is TRBV28 and J usage is TRBJ1-2; no reliable D call. The CDR3 is made up of 13 amino acids. Looked up from germline, CDR1 is MDHEN and CDR2 is SYDVKM. The CDR3, as DNA: TGTGCCAGCAGATATGGGTTTAACTATGGCTACACTTTC. Translated, it gives CASRYGFNYGYTF.

The rearrangement joins TRBV27 to TRBJ2-6; D not certain. The CDR3 is made up of 15 amino acids. Between the trimmed V and J ends, which lost 1 base and 0 bases, there was a span of 4 bases. Per the germline V gene, CDR1 is MNHEY and CDR2 is SMNVEV (reference sequence). This chain's CDR3 is CASSLFLSGANVLTF. The CDR3 DNA follows: TGTGCCAGCAGTTTATTTCTCTCTGGGGCCAACGTCCTGACTTTC.

This clonotype was seen a handful of times. V and J are TRBV9 and TRBJ2-5; D is unclear. Germline CDR1 SGDLS, CDR2 YYNGEE. The CDR3 is made up of 15 amino acids. V gave up 0 bases and J gave up 4 bases, with 13 bases separating them. The CDR3 DNA sequence: TGTGCCAGCAGCGTAGGTTATGGGGTAGGAGAGACCCAGTACTTC. As protein: CASSVGYGVGETQYF.

The chain links TRBV12-3 or TRBV12-4 to TRBJ1-2; 11 bases are a match to TRBD1. CDR3 length: 15 residues. After removal of 2 bases from V and 7 bases from J, the junction contained 6 bases not matched to a gene. Here the CDR3 reads CASSLMGQGVAGYTF. In DNA, the CDR3 is TGTGCCAGCAGTTTAATGGGACAGGGGGTAGCTGGCTACACCTTC.

The gene calls are TRBV4-2 and TRBJ2-7, with unresolved D. The V end lost 4 bases, the J end lost 1 base, and 14 bases lay between the germline ends. CDR1 and CDR2 (germline): LGHNA, YNFKEQ. The length of the CDR3 is 15 residues. CDR3: CASSRDQDISYEQYF. Here the CDR3 DNA reads TGTGCCAGCAGCCGAGACCAAGACATTTCCTACGAGCAGTACTTC.

This clonotype came up a few times. This may arise from a read error, as a much more abundant clone is one base away. The CDR3, as DNA: TGTGCCGTCAGTGTTAGCGACAGCATGGGTCAGCAGTACTTC. Encoded protein: CAVSVSDSMGQQYF. The genes are TRBV10-3 and TRBJ2-4, with D perhaps assigned TRBD1 or TRBD2 (5 bases each). This CDR3 spans 14 amino acids. Germline CDR1 is ENHRY and CDR2 is SYGVKD.

This clonotype was observed once. The V call is TRBV7-3, the J call TRBJ1-6; D call uncertain. This CDR3 spans 14 amino acids. CDR1 and CDR2 (germline): SGHTA, FQGTGA. V gave up 4 bases and J gave up 10 bases, with 14 bases separating them. This CDR3 reads CASSSTSIESPLHF. CDR3 DNA: TGTGCCAGCAGCTCTACCTCTATAGAGTCACCCCTCCACTTT.

In its sample, this clonotype was seen a few times. The gene calls are TRBV20-1 and TRBJ2-4, with D perhaps matching TRBD2 (5 bases). Germline V gene sequence: CDR1 DFQATT, CDR2 SNEGSKA (reference sequence). The CDR3 length is 14 residues. Trimming removed 0 bases at V and 13 bases at J, with 19 bases between. CDR3 nucleotides: TGCAGTGCTAGAGATGTATCGCCGGCTAGGGAGCAGTACTTC. It translates to CSARDVSPAREQYF.

This clonotype was seen a few times. The J gene is TRBJ2-3, the V gene TRBV4-2, with TRBD2 as a possible D gene (5 bases). V lost 0 bases to trimming and J lost 3 bases, with 16 bases between them. Germline values: CDR1 LGHNA, CDR2 YNFKEQ. The CDR3 totals 17 residues. The CDR3 spells CASSQDMETPGTDTQYF. Written as DNA, the CDR3 is TGTGCCAGCAGCCAAGATATGGAGACCCCGGGGACAGATACGCAGTATTTT.

This clonotype was seen more than once but under ten times. J is TRBJ2-5 and V is TRBV7-3; D gene unclear. CDR3 length: 13 amino acids. Between the trimmed V and J ends, which lost 1 base and 9 bases, there was a span of 12 bases. Germline V gives CDR1 SGHTA, CDR2 FQGTGA. CDR3 sequence: CASSLNRLDPQYF. As DNA, the CDR3 is TGTGCCAGCAGCTTAAATAGGCTGGACCCCCAGTACTTC.

The chain has TRBV20-1 and TRBJ2-1; 10 positions match TRBD2. The CDR3 spans 17 residues. Trimming took 0 bases from V and 0 from J; bases not matched to a gene: 5. Germline V gives CDR1 DFQATT, CDR2 SNEGSKA (reference sequence). CDR3 coding DNA: TGCAGTGCTAGAGATCGTAGCGGGGGGACCTCCTACAATGAGCAGTTCTTC. Its translation: CSARDRSGGTSYNEQFF.

The rearrangement links TRBV29-1 to TRBJ2-7; the match to TRBD1 covers 9 bases. This CDR3 spans 14 amino acids. The ends lost 4 bases at V and 1 base at J; junction bases unmatched: 5. Germline V gene sequence: CDR1 SQVTM, CDR2 ANQGSEA. CDR3 sequence: CSVVPTGGSYEQYF. The CDR3 DNA is TGCAGCGTTGTGCCGACAGGGGGTTCCTACGAGCAGTACTTC.

This chain joins TRBV7-9 and TRBJ2-7; D gene ambiguous. The CDR3 length is 13 residues. Germline loops: CDR1 SEHNR, CDR2 FQNEAQ (reference sequence). Trimming shortened V by 0 bases and J by 6 bases, and 9 bases separated the two germline ends. The CDR3 protein is CASSLAWVGEQYF. The CDR3 DNA reads as TGTGCCAGCAGCTTAGCGTGGGTGGGCGAGCAGTACTTC.

The chain links TRBV24-1 to TRBJ1-5; TRBD1 agrees at 8 bases. Unmatched junction bases numbered 9, after V lost 7 bases and J lost 5 bases. Germline V gene lookup returns CDR1 KGHDR and CDR2 SFDVKD. This CDR3 has 15 residues. CDR3 DNA sequence: TGTGCCACCAGCCAGGGGACAGGTCTAGATCAGCCCCAGCATTTT. Translating it yields CATSQGTGLDQPQHF.

This clonotype was seen many times. The gene calls are TRBV29-1 and TRBJ2-7; D is possibly TRBD1 (6 bases). The V end lost 7 bases, the J end lost 0 bases, and 13 bases lay between the germline ends. From germline, CDR1 is SQVTM and CDR2 ANQGSEA. The CDR3 loop spans 13 amino acids. The CDR3 DNA reads TGCAGCGCGCGAACAGGGAACTCCTACGAGCAGTACTTC. It specifies CSARTGNSYEQYF.

This clonotype appeared a few times. The chain uses TRBV25-1 and TRBJ1-5, with TRBD1 matching 8 bases. The trim removed 3 bases at V and 3 bases at J, leaving 4 bases unmatched. Germline V CDR1 and CDR2: MGHDK, SYGVNS. CDR3 length equals 15 residues. The CDR3 DNA reads as TGTGCCAGCAGTGATTGGGACAGGTCCAATCAGCCCCAGCATTTT. Residues: CASSDWDRSNQPQHF.

The V and J genes are TRBV5-1 and TRBJ2-5; unclear D gene. This CDR3 has 14 residues. CDR1 is SGHRS and CDR2 is YFSETQ in the germline V gene. The V gene lost 0 bases and the J gene lost 5 bases, with 11 bases spanning the gap. The CDR3 protein is CASSLEHPQETQYF. The CDR3 region has the DNA TGCGCCAGCAGCTTGGAACACCCCCAGGAGACCCAGTACTTC.

The chain links TRBV7-3 to TRBJ2-5, with TRBD2 identical over 15 bases. The J segment lost 11 bases and the V segment lost 5 bases, leaving 9 bases of the junction unmatched. The germline V gene encodes CDR1 SGHTA and CDR2 FQGTGA. The CDR3 consists of 15 residues. This CDR3 is CASSTTGTSGRRQYF. The DNA of the CDR3 is TGTGCCAGCAGCACAACCGGGACTAGCGGGAGGAGGCAGTACTTC.

The gene calls are TRBV4-1 and TRBJ1-4; weak D call: TRBD1 (5 bases). Germline V gives CDR1 MGHRA, CDR2 YSYEKL. Trimming shortened V by 0 bases and J by 7 bases, and 9 bases separated the two germline ends. The CDR3 totals 14 residues. The CDR3 nucleotides are TGCGCCAGCAGCCAAGACAGGGTGGGTGAAAAACTGTTTTTT. It encodes CASSQDRVGEKLFF.

The chain links TRBV28 to TRBJ2-7; TRBD2 matches at 8 bases. The V segment lost 10 bases and the J segment 5 bases; nucleotides outside the gene matches: 7. This CDR3 has 12 residues. Germline assignment: CDR1 MDHEN and CDR2 SYDVKM. CDR3 bases: TGTGCCACCAGGAGCGGGAGTCACGAGCAGTACTTC. This sequence encodes CATRSGSHEQYF.

This chain uses TRBV5-1 with TRBJ2-3; tentatively, D is TRBD1 (6 bases). Germline values: CDR1 SGHRS, CDR2 YFSETQ. The CDR3 runs to 15 residues. The V end lost 5 bases, the J end lost 1 base, and 14 bases lay between the germline ends. The DNA for the CDR3 is TGCGCCAGCAGAGAAACAGGGATCGGCACAGATACGCAGTATTTT. This translates into CASRETGIGTDTQYF.

The table lists this clonotype with a few counts. The V gene is TRBV2, the J gene TRBJ2-1; D remains ambiguous. CDR3 length: 11 amino acids. CDR1 is SNHLY, CDR2 FYNNEI, per germline. V was pared by 7 bases and J by 9 bases, with 10 bases between. CDR3 amino acids: CASTPYGEQFF. The DNA for the CDR3 is TGTGCCAGCACCCCCTACGGTGAGCAGTTCTTC.

Only a few counts were recorded for this clonotype. This chain joins TRBV4-1 and TRBJ2-1, with D possibly being TRBD1 (6 bases). This CDR3 comprises 16 residues. Per the germline V gene, CDR1 is MGHRA and CDR2 is YSYEKL. V lost 2 bases and J lost 0, with 11 bases in between. The CDR3 region has the DNA TGCGCCAGCAGCCAAATCCAAGGGGGCTCCTACAATGAGCAGTTCTTC. It encodes CASSQIQGGSYNEQFF.